This TCR beta chain derives from a study of T cells after yellow fever vaccination. Germline CDR1 LNHDA, CDR2 SQIVND (reference sequence). V was trimmed by 3 bases and J by 1 base, leaving 7 bases between them. This CDR3 contains 14 residues. For TCR, cDNA came from 5'RACE template switching, which added a universal primer site and UMIs. A single record per CDR3 protein comes from TCRdb applying MiXCR to the 5' RACE reads. This sample has over 110,000 distinct CDR3 sequences, with roughly 8% found just once. Study-wide findings and caveats: Among all clonotypes, a small share was observed in both CD4 and CD8 compartments.

This clonotype was recorded a few times. Its antigen is undetermined. This specimen was CD4+ T cells sorted from PBMCs, taken 5 days after the yellow fever booster vaccination. The sequence was collected from a young man who received the YFV17D yellow fever vaccine. This chain connects TRBV19 to TRBJ1-5; D remains unclear. CDR3 coding DNA: TGTGCCAGTAGTATTGAATACAGCAATCAGCCCCAGCATTTT. Residues: CASSIEYSNQPQHF.